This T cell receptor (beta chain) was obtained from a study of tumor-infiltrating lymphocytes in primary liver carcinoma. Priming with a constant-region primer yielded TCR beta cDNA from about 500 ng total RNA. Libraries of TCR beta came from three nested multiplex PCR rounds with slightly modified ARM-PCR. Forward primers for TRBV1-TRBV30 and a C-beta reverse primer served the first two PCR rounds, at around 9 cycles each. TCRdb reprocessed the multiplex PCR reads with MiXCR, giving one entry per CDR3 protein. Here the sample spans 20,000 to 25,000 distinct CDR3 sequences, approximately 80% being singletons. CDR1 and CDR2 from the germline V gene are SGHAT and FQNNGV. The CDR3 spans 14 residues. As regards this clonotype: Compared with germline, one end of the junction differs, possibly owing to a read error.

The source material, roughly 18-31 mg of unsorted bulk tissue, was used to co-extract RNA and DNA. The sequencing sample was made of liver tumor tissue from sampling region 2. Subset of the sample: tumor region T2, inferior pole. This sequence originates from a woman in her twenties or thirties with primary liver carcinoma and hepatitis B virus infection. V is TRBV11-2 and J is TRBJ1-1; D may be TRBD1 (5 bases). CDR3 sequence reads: CASRYTGVRAEPFF. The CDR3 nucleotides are TGTGCCAGCAGATATACAGGAGTGAGGGCTGAACCTTTCTTT.